This T cell receptor (beta chain) came from a study of post-analysis software for immune sequencing data (dated by TCRdb to about 2015). Regarding the research as a whole: Relapsing-remitting, secondary progressive and progressive-relapsing multiple sclerosis were recorded as disease courses, and subtype annotation was lacking for some patients. The patient repertoires were set against around ten previously published healthy control repertoires from donors whose ages ranged from roughly 6 to 27 years. A subset of samples was prepared in parallel using single-end sample barcoding, then pooled and co-amplified after Illumina adapter ligation. Beyond this particular receptor, the publication reports: Significantly higher frequencies in patients than in controls were found for about 5 TRBV segments, including TRBV5-6, TRBV5-1 and TRBV20-1. Significantly lower normalized Chao1 diversity was found in multiple sclerosis patients than in controls, suggesting substantial peripheral T-cell clonal expansion. The control group was slightly older than the multiple sclerosis patient group. Strong co-clustering of samples prepared in the same batch was shown by direct clustering with F measure, prompting a batch-effect correction.

With regard to this clonotype: Its antigen has not been determined. The record has no base qualities; no much larger clone is one base away.

Libraries were constructed by PCR. Data came from an Illumina HiSeq 2500. Unique molecular identifiers were incorporated into TCR beta cDNA libraries to reduce PCR and sequencing biases. Approximately 500,000 cDNA molecules were obtained per 1 to 10 million input T cells, so each molecule approximated one T cell. The patient libraries were prepared and sequenced using the same protocol as the earlier healthy control dataset. Samples belonging to the same batch were prepared together, multiplexed and sequenced on a shared HiSeq lane. In the paper's pipeline: Raw barcoded reads were processed with MIGEC, discarding single-read molecular identifier groups before consensus assembly and CDR3 extraction. Clonotype tables were post-analysed with VDJtools, normalizing diversity by down-sampling all datasets to the smallest sample size. Repertoire overlap clustering matched CDR3 amino acid but not nucleotide sequences to correct batch-related cross-sample contamination. TCRdb trimmed the raw reads at Q25, called clones with MiXCR and kept productive beta chains. Each CDR3 protein gets just one entry, which takes the most common genes and DNA from the rows behind it. In this record, the V and J calls reflect TCRdb's handling and not the investigators' own analysis. A total of about 400,000 distinct CDR3 sequences appear in this sample, less than 40% of them only once. The ten largest clones add up to about an eighth of the sample.

V sheds 3 bases and J sheds 11 bases, leaving 16 bases between their ends. The CDR3, cysteine through phenylalanine, is 13 amino acids long. Solely the CDR3 DNA is kept, with 39 bases framed from the first base. CDR1 and CDR2, per the germline V gene, are MNHNS and SASEGT. TCR beta repertoires were profiled from peripheral blood of about a dozen young patients with multiple sclerosis to demonstrate the VDJtools post-analysis software. Multiple sclerosis patients were children and adolescents aged roughly 6 to 17 years. The sequence came from a girl aged 10 to 17 with multiple sclerosis. The chain is encoded by TRBV6-1 joined to TRBJ2-5, with the D gene uncertain. The sample consisted of blood. The bases are TGTGCCAGCAGTGAGGCGGTATACAATGAGCAGTACTTC. The translation is CASSEAVYNEQYF.